The entry below describes one T cell receptor beta chain. No cognate antigen has been identified for it. Within one base of it there is no much larger clone, and no base qualities were kept. This sample stems from a study of T cell changes during pregnancy in multiple sclerosis (dated by TCRdb to the late 2010s). As for the study more broadly: The study examined how the T cell repertoire changed over the course of pregnancy in women with multiple sclerosis.

The germline V gene gives CDR1 as SNHLY and CDR2 as FYNNEI. At the junction V is shortened by 8 bases and J by 3 bases, with 11 bases in between. There are 13 amino acids in the CDR3, from cysteine to phenylalanine inclusive. CDR3 DNA only is kept here, 39 bases in frame from base 1. Library prep was done by the immunoSEQ multiplex PCR assay. TCRdb re-hosts the immuneACCESS table, in-frame sequences only. Its copies lack some clones; in the studies checked, an unresolved V gene accounts for under half of them, and the cause for the rest is not known. Recorded for this sample are 45,000 or so clones; about nine tenths of them occurred a single time. The top ten hold 9% of the sample.

Source: CD8+ T cells from peripheral blood mononuclear cells, taken after pregnancy. This clonotype was sampled from a female donor with multiple sclerosis, enrolled in a pregnancy study. The rearranged chain carries TRBV2 and TRBJ1-5, with a tentative D gene TRBD1 over 5 matching bases. This receptor carries the CDR3 CASGDSFNQPQHF. In nucleotides, the sequence is TGTGCCAGCGGAGACAGCTTCAATCAGCCCCAGCATTTT.